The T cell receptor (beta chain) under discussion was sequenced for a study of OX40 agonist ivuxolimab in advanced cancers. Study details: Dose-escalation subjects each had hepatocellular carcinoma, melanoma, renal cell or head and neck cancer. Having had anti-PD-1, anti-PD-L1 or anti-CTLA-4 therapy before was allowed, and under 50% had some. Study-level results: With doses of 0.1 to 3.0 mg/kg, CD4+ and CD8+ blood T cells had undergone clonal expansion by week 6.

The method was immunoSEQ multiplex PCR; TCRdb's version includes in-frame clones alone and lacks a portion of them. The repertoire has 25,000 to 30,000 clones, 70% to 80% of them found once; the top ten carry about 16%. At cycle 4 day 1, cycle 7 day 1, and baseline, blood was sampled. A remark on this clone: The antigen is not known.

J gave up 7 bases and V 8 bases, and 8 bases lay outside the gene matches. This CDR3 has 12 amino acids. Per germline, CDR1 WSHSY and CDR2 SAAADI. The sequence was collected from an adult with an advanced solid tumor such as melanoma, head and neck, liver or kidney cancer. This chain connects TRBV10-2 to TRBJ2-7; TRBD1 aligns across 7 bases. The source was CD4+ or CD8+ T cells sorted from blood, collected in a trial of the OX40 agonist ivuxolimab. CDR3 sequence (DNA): TGCGCCAGCGGGTCACAGGGGTGGGAGCAGTACTTC. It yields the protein CASGSQGWEQYF.